The source of this T cell receptor (beta chain) is a study of blood T cell repertoires in COVID-19. On the study more broadly: The origin of the acute and convalescent COVID-19 samples was the United States, Italy and Spain. From T cells, B-cell-depleted T cells, or PBMCs came the material, which was cDNA or gDNA.

Produced via immunoSEQ multiplex PCR; TCRdb's table is partial and in-frame only. Found here are 130,000 or so clones, around four fifths of them singletons; the top ten hold 20% to 25%. Germline V gene data show CDR1 as SGHKS and CDR2 as YYEKEE (reference sequence). V was pared by 0 bases and J by 0 bases, with 2 bases of the junction left unmatched. The CDR3 totals 15 residues. There are a few counts of this clone. Sequencing was done on a sample of peripheral blood. The chain recombines TRBV5-5 with TRBJ2-7, with TRBD1 matching over 8 bases. The sequence was obtained from an elderly man with acute or convalescent COVID-19. CDR3 residues: CASSLDRGYSYEQYF. The CDR3 DNA reads TGTGCCAGCAGCTTGGACAGGGGGTACTCCTACGAGCAGTACTTC.